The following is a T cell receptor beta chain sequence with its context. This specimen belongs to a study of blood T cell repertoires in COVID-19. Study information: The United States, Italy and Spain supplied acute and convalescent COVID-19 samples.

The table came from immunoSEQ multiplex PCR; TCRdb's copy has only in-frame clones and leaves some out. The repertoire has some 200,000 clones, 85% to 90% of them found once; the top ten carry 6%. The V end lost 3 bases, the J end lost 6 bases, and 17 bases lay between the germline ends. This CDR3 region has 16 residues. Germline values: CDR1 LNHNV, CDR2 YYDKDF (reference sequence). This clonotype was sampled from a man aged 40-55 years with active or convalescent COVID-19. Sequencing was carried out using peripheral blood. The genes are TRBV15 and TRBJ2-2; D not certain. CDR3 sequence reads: CATSSATLSGAGELFF. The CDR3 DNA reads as TGTGCCACCAGCAGTGCTACTCTGTCGGGTGCCGGGGAGCTGTTTTTT.